Listed here is a single TCR beta chain. Its antigen has not been determined. Base qualities are not provided; no much larger clone lies one nucleotide away. The CDR3, from cysteine to phenylalanine, totals 15 residues. Only the CDR3 part of the read is kept: 45 bases, read in frame from the first base. As encoded in the germline V gene (reference sequence), CDR1 is SEHNR while CDR2 is FQNEAQ. After removal of 3 bases from V and 3 bases from J, the junction retains 4 bases not matched to a gene. The data originate from a study of T cell responses to AZD1222 COVID-19 vaccine (dated by TCRdb to the early 2020s). Looking at the study overall: A total of around 240 trial participants underwent TCR sequencing, of whom nearly 210 had received two doses of AZD1222 and roughly 26 had received two doses of the MenACWY control vaccine. Trial participants were enrolled into age subgroups of 18-55, 56-69 and 70-plus years, which contained roughly 150, 30 and 60 TCR-sequenced participants, respectively.

Study-wide conclusions, independent of this receptor: No day 14 peak-response samples were available, so repertoires were characterized only after the peak T cell response. Only 5 to 7 AZD1222 recipients were SARS-CoV-2 seropositive at baseline, limiting conclusions about previously exposed vaccinees. The whole spike protein was spanned by vaccine-associated CD4 TCRs, and dominant responses were seen in regions 160-218 and 743-854. The 56-69-year group was small, and its depth increase did not reach significance, likely because of low power. After two AZD1222 doses, spike-specific TCR breadth and depth were significantly higher than at day 0 and than in MenACWY recipients. Nearly half of unique spike-specific TCRs reportedly recognized epitopes outside regions mutated in the B.1.351 and B.1.1.7 variants. Participants were mostly white British and included more females than males, and it was suggested by the authors that clonal diversity may have been underestimated.

The meaning of the sample's time point label: about 28 days (+/-7) after the second vaccine dose. Because spike-specific TCR depth and breadth did not differ between the two schedules, AZD1222 recipients who got a second dose at roughly 4 weeks were pooled with those who got a second dose at roughly 12 weeks. The vaccinee samples were drawn from two UK trials, COV001 and COV002, one of which was a single-blind randomized controlled phase 2/3 trial testing AZD1222 (ChAdOx1 nCoV-19) in healthy adults. Trial participant PBMC samples were collected at day 0 and day 28 after the second dose for TCRbeta chain sequencing. The CDR3 regions of human TCRbeta chains were subjected to immunosequencing. Regarding the original processing steps: TCRs in the repertoires were compared against a reference library of SARS-CoV-2-specific TCRs that had been generated with the MIRA antigen-specificity platform. Breadth meant the fraction of unique TCRs that were SARS-CoV-2-associated, whereas depth meant the fraction of total T cells that were SARS-CoV-2-associated. Using the MIRA data, each spike-specific TCR was assigned both to the spike region to which the TCR was reactive and to a CD4 or CD8 class. Log10-transformed breadth and depth values were compared by one-way ANOVA with Sidak's multiple comparisons tests. Here the immuneACCESS table is served through TCRdb, limited to in-frame sequences with V and J called. Missing clones are a known gap in these copies; in checked studies unresolved V genes cover under half, and the rest lacks a known reason. D and trimming come from the DNA, and the V and J calls and clone size come from that table. Counted in this sample were approximately 190,000 clones; 93% of them appeared once. Jointly, the top ten make up approximately 1% of the sample.

The sequencing here drew on peripheral blood, taken 28 days after the second AZD1222 dose. The receptor's source is an adult who received the AZD1222 COVID-19 vaccine. The rearranged segments are TRBV7-9 and TRBJ1-5, with TRBD1 identical over 8 junction bases. The CDR3 is CASSLGTGDNQPQHF. The DNA sequence follows: TGTGCCAGCAGCTTGGGGACAGGAGACAATCAGCCCCAGCATTTT.